A single sample gave rise to the 21 T cell receptor beta chains below, sequenced in a study of metastatic and nonmetastatic thyroid tumors. No treatment of any kind had been given to any patient before thyroid surgery. TCRdb re-called clones from the PCR reads using MiXCR. The repertoire holds roughly 40,000 clones, with about 12% as singletons. Material: blood. The receptors were sampled from a male donor with papillary thyroid cancer or a benign thyroid nodule (not recorded which). Some clones in this sample may be carry-over from other donors' samples.

For this clone: Given a much more abundant clone one base away, this may be a read error. The same CDR3 is also encoded by other DNA sequences in this sample. The V call is TRBV11-1, the J call TRBJ1-2; the D gene is possibly TRBD1 (5 bases). Germline CDR1 SGHAT, CDR2 FQDESV (reference sequence). The CDR3 sequence is 15 residues long. CDR3 protein: CASSLATDGTYGYTF. In DNA form, the CDR3 reads TGTGCCAGCAGCCTAGCGACAGACGGGACTTATGGCTACACCTTC.

This clone was observed a handful of times. The chain couples TRBV10-1 to TRBJ2-1; TRBD2 is a possible D gene (6 bases). The CDR3 loop spans 18 amino acids. Germline assignment: CDR1 WNHNN and CDR2 SYGVQD (reference sequence). Between the trimmed V and J ends, which lost 4 bases and 0 bases, there was a span of 19 bases. Here the CDR3 DNA reads TGCGCCAGCAGTGCAGGAGGGAGCTGGGTGGGCTCCTACAATGAGCAGTTCTTC. This gives the protein CASSAGGSWVGSYNEQFF.

This clone was observed at least ten times. V is TRBV6-1 and J is TRBJ2-1; the D is unclear. CDR1 MNHNS and CDR2 SASEGT come from the germline V gene. The CDR3 sequence is 10 residues long. V shed 4 bases and J shed 8 bases, with 3 bases lying between them. CDR3 protein: CASSVDEQFF. The CDR3 DNA follows: TGTGCCAGCAGTGTTGATGAGCAGTTCTTC.

This clone is labeled medium-sized. The genes are TRBV6-1 and TRBJ1-2; D might be TRBD1 (5 bases). There are 14 residues in the CDR3. The V end lost 9 bases, the J end lost 1 base, and 15 bases lay between the germline ends. Germline loops: CDR1 MNHNS, CDR2 SASEGT. As DNA, the CDR3 is TGTGCCAGTTTTGGGACGGGCCTTAACTATGGCTACACCTTC. It translates to CASFGTGLNYGYTF.

The sample holds many counts of this clone. CDR3 DNA: TGTGCCACCAAAAGGGGAAATCAGCCCCAGCATTTT. Translating gives CATKRGNQPQHF. V gene TRBV19 combines with J gene TRBJ1-5, with a tentative D call TRBD1 (5 bases). CDR1 is LNHDA and CDR2 is SQIVND in the germline V gene (reference sequence). This CDR3 comprises 12 residues. V was trimmed by 10 bases and J by 4 bases, leaving 11 bases between them.

This clone was recorded only once. The rearrangement joins TRBV5-6 to TRBJ2-7; 11 bases line up with TRBD2. CDR1 is SGHDT and CDR2 is YYEEEE in the germline V gene. The CDR3 consists of 17 residues. J was trimmed by 3 bases and V by 2 bases; bases with no gene match: 10. CDR3 sequence reads: CASSFGASGTSGYEQYF. DNA of the CDR3: TGTGCCAGCAGCTTTGGGGCGAGCGGGACTAGCGGCTACGAGCAGTACTTC. The full variable domain, with the rest looked up from reference TRBV5-6 and TRBJ2-7, is DAGVTQSPTHLIKTRGQQVTLRCSPKSGHDTVSWYQQALGQGPQFIFQYYEEEERQRGNFPDRFSGHQFPNYSSELNVNALLLGDSALYLCASSFGASGTSGYEQYFGPGTRLTVT.

Many counts were recorded for this clone. Within the sample, other DNA sequences also encode this same CDR3. This chain joins TRBV10-3 and TRBJ2-1; D ambiguous. The V gene's germline CDR1 is ENHRY and CDR2 SYGVKD. The V gene lost 3 bases and the J gene lost 6 bases, with 12 bases spanning the gap. This CDR3 region has 14 residues. The CDR3 nucleotides read TGTGCCATCAGTGATGGACCTCCGGGCAATGAGCAGTTCTTC. Translating gives CAISDGPPGNEQFF.

At least ten counts were recorded for this clone. The chain uses TRBV20-1 and TRBJ1-2; D possibly corresponds to TRBD1 (5 bases). The V and J ends lost 0 bases and 4 bases respectively, with 15 bases between them. CDR3 length: 15 residues. CDR1 is DFQATT and CDR2 is SNEGSKA in the germline V gene (reference sequence). DNA of the CDR3: TGCAGTGCTAGAGATGAAGGGACTGTCCCCTATGGCTACACCTTC. Residues: CSARDEGTVPYGYTF.

Here the CDR3 reads CSAYGLSGGKQETQYF. The DNA for the CDR3 is TGCAGTGCTTACGGACTATCTGGAGGTAAACAAGAGACCCAGTACTTC. The rearrangement joins TRBV20-1 to TRBJ2-5; maybe TRBD2 (6 bases). The V and J ends lost 5 bases and 2 bases respectively, with 21 bases between them. This CDR3 has 16 amino acids. In germline, CDR1 is DFQATT, CDR2 SNEGSKA (reference sequence).

The table lists this clone with a count of one. A read error may explain this, as a much larger clone is one base away. The sample contains more than one DNA sequence encoding this CDR3. V usage is TRBV5-1 and J usage is TRBJ2-3, with D unresolved. Looked up from germline, CDR1 is SGHRS and CDR2 is YFSETQ. The germline V and J ends were trimmed by 4 bases and 1 base, with 10 bases remaining between them. The CDR3 sequence is 14 residues long. CDR3 coding DNA: TGCGCCAGCAGCCCCCGTGAAGGCACAGATACGCAGTATTTT. Translated: CASSPREGTDTQYF.

By frequency in the sample, this clone is medium-sized. The chain employs TRBV6-1 and TRBJ2-3, with TRBD2 matching over 9 bases. Germline-derived CDR1 and CDR2 are MNHNS and SASEGT. The CDR3 is 15 amino acids. Trimming took 5 bases from V and 2 from J; bases not matched to a gene: 5. The CDR3 sequence: CASSWVAGDTDTQYF. CDR3 nucleotide sequence: TGTGCCAGCAGTTGGGTAGCGGGAGACACAGATACGCAGTATTTT.

This clone appeared many times. J is TRBJ2-1 and V is TRBV20-1; 12 positions agree with TRBD2. This CDR3 region has 19 residues. Germline CDR1 and CDR2: DFQATT and SNEGSKA (reference sequence). The V segment lost 3 bases and the J segment 4 bases; nucleotides outside the gene matches: 16. CDR3 sequence reads: CSASPLRGLAGGTYNEQFF. The DNA of the CDR3 is TGCAGTGCTAGCCCATTAAGAGGCCTAGCGGGAGGGACTTACAATGAGCAGTTCTTC.

Many counts were recorded for this clone. The V gene is TRBV4-1, the J gene TRBJ1-1, with D perhaps matching TRBD1 (5 bases). The V gene lost 4 bases and the J gene lost 4 bases, with 19 bases spanning the gap. The CDR3 length is 16 residues. Germline V gene lookup returns CDR1 MGHRA and CDR2 YSYEKL. CDR3 amino acids: CASSPRPTPGGTEAFF. The CDR3 coding sequence is TGCGCCAGCAGCCCCCGACCCACCCCCGGGGGCACTGAAGCTTTCTTT.

This chain uses TRBV27 with TRBJ1-2, with 8 bases matching TRBD1. The CDR3 runs to 13 residues. V trimming: 9 bases; J trimming: 10 bases; junction bases outside the gene matches: 13. CDR1 and CDR2 from the germline V gene are MNHEY and SMNVEV (reference sequence). The DNA of the CDR3 is TGTGCCAGAGGAGTGGGACAGGTACAACACTACACCTTC. It encodes CARGVGQVQHYTF.

V and J are TRBV10-3 and TRBJ2-2, with D perhaps matching TRBD2 (7 bases). The CDR3 consists of 15 residues. The V gene's germline CDR1 is ENHRY and CDR2 SYGVKD. V gave up 10 bases and J gave up 4 bases, with 19 bases separating them. CDR3 loop: CATSLEGGGTGELFF. The CDR3 DNA is TGTGCCACCTCGCTGGAGGGAGGGGGCACCGGGGAGCTGTTTTTT.

This clone has only a few counts. A read error may account for a junction end that differs from germline. This chain links TRBV28 with TRBJ2-7, with D possibly TRBD1 on 6 matching bases. The CDR3 extends over 14 amino acids. Germline values: CDR1 MDHEN, CDR2 SYDVKM. CDR3 sequence (DNA): TGTGCCAGCAGTTTAGGGGGCGTTTCCTACGAGCAGAACTTC. It codes for CASSLGGVSYEQNF.

This clone is judged medium-sized. V gene TRBV6-2 or TRBV6-3 combines with J gene TRBJ2-7, with 9 bases matching TRBD2. The length of the CDR3 is 15 residues. The V gene's germline CDR1 is MNHEY and CDR2 SVGEGT. V gave up 3 bases and J gave up 2 bases; unmatched junction bases: 5. CDR3 in DNA: TGTGCCAGCAGTTATCCTGGGACTAGCCCCTACGAGCAGTACTTC. Protein sequence: CASSYPGTSPYEQYF.

The chain has TRBV6-1 and TRBJ1-5; TRBD1 might be the D (6 bases). This CDR3 spans 14 amino acids. V was trimmed by 5 bases and J by 4 bases, leaving 12 bases between them. The germline V gene encodes CDR1 MNHNS and CDR2 SASEGT. The DNA for the CDR3 is TGTGCCAGCAGTACAGGGTTACATAATCAGCCCCAGCATTTT. Protein: CASSTGLHNQPQHF.

In this sample, this clone turned up many times. The chain employs TRBV4-1 and TRBJ2-1; TRBD2 matches at 9 bases. The junction had 3 bases not matched to a gene; V was cut back by 8 bases and J by 1 base. The length of the CDR3 is 14 residues. Germline loops: CDR1 MGHRA, CDR2 YSYEKL. CDR3 DNA sequence: TGCGCCAGCCCGGGACTAGCTTCCTACAATGAGCAGTTCTTC. As protein: CASPGLASYNEQFF.

This chain joins TRBV9 and TRBJ2-1; the D gene is possibly TRBD2 (5 bases). Per the germline V gene, CDR1 is SGDLS and CDR2 is YYNGEE. The CDR3 totals 13 residues. V gave up 7 bases and J gave up 0 bases, with 8 bases separating them. CDR3 residues: CASGESSYNEQFF. The CDR3 coding sequence is TGTGCCAGCGGGGAGAGCTCCTACAATGAGCAGTTCTTC.

This clone was found many times. This sequence joins TRBV5-1 and TRBJ2-5; possible D gene TRBD2, 5 bases. Per germline, CDR1 SGHRS and CDR2 YFSETQ. This CDR3 comprises 13 residues. Trimming left V 4 bases short and J 7 bases short, with 14 bases between. The CDR3 coding sequence is TGCGCCAGCAGCCCACGTACTAGTGGGACCCAGTACTTC. Its translation: CASSPRTSGTQYF.